This T cell receptor beta chain originates from a study of blood T cells in healthy people across ages. Overall study: Per two T cells, about one barcoded beta molecule was captured through template switching.

It was with a sample-barcoded 5' primer and a J-beta primer mix that a second PCR of roughly 6 to 12 cycles was run. A single record per CDR3 protein comes from TCRdb applying MiXCR to the 5' RACE reads. The top ten clones hold over 2% of a sample with about 1.8 million distinct CDR3 sequences, around 48% of them seen once. The germline CDR1 and CDR2 sequences are MDHEN and SYDVKM. V was clipped by 2 bases and J by 3 bases, with 11 bases between them. The CDR3 is 15 amino acids. Study observations and caveats: Relative to aged donors, long-lived donors carried more naive CD4+ cells and displayed higher diversity.

To note about this clonotype: The antigen remains undetermined.

The J gene is TRBJ2-1, the V gene TRBV28, with a possible D match to TRBD2 (6 bases). Sequenced input: blood. This clonotype was obtained from a woman aged 40 to 50 in good health. The CDR3 loop is CASSLPIGSYNEQFF. As DNA, the CDR3 is TGTGCCAGCAGTTTACCCATCGGGAGCTACAATGAGCAGTTCTTC.